The T cell receptor (beta chain) under discussion was sequenced for a study of shared clonotypes between healthy human individuals (dated by TCRdb to about 2020). Study-wide context: A couple of women and a few men aged 18 to 49 years were included in the cohort. For each donor, CD4 naive and CD4 memory were each given three plates, CD8 naive was given two plates, and CD8 memory was given one plate. Blood TCR repertoires of five healthy adults were deeply sequenced to estimate repertoire size and the extent of clonotype sharing between individuals. Different laboratories and diverse techniques were used to prepare libraries and sequence TCR repertoires, to increase sequencing depth and limit assay-specific biases. Per donor, leukapheresis produced somewhere between about 0.94 and 10 billion PBMCs. Results and caveats for the whole study, not just this receptor: Compared with non-shared clonotypes, the clonotypes found in all four sorted-subset donors had higher generation probabilities. Pairwise subsampling indicated that sequencing depth was expected to affect the degree of clonotype sharing among donors. Because the study included only a small number of donors, the genetic and exposure-history diversity represented was limited. Even with the large sequencing depth, rarefaction of the sorted-subset datasets indicated that sequencing was incomplete. About 5% of naive CD4, approximately 3.7% of naive CD8, around 2.3% of memory CD4, and less than 0.45% of memory CD8 clonotypes were shared across a few donors. Only blood was sampled, and tissue TCR repertoires likely differ from those in blood. Naive subsets generally had larger estimated clonotype richness than memory subsets.

Using the deep immunoSEQ assay, multiplex PCR amplified TCR CDR3 regions from genomic DNA. Extracted genomic DNA from each cell subset was distributed evenly across all wells of several immunoSEQ 96-well plates, and each plate was treated as a replicate. Each replicate PCR for sorted subsets received roughly 0.2 ug genomic DNA, equal to tens of thousands of T cell genomes. Purified libraries were measured with a Qubit 3.0 fluorometer, size-checked on a Bioanalyzer 2100, and measured again with the KAPA Library Quantification kit. Every immunoSEQ 96-well plate was sequenced on a separate single-read 150-cycle Illumina NextSeq 550 flow cell. The paper's processing steps were these. Because the immunoSEQ output held only junctional sequences and lacked quality scores, the filtering could not match the filtering applied to full-length reads. To assign V/J genes and CDR3, sequences were annotated against IMGT germline references using PyIR, a Python wrapper for IgBLAST v1.9. Any read was removed if the V/J assignment was weak (E-value above 1e-6), the CDR3 was missing, or the read contained stop codons, out-of-frame junctions, or ambiguous translated residues. V3J clonotypes were defined as sequences sharing an identical inferred V gene, J gene, and CDR3 amino acid sequence. To compute the percentage overlap between repertoires, the number of shared unique clonotypes was divided by the size of the smaller repertoire. Three approaches were used to assess repertoire richness: RTK rarefaction, the Chao1 estimator, and Recon v2.1 estimates of unobserved clonotypes. For all TCRbeta clonotypes obtained by the gDNA method from a handful of donors, generation probabilities were computed with OLGA. Not all clones reach the TCRdb copy of this immuneACCESS table, which keeps in-frame sequences only. Checked studies attribute under half of the gap to unresolved V genes and leave the rest unexplained. V and J calls and clone size come straight from that table; D and trimming were deduced from the DNA. The sample table shows about 580,000 clones, and 98% are seen once. 0.3% of the sample rests with the top ten.

CD8 naive samples were CD45RO-negative cells positively selected for CCR7, giving a CD45RA+CCR7+ population that excluded TemRA cells. The donors were healthy, HIV-negative adults with no recently reported acute infections or vaccinations. Only Caucasian adults living in Nashville, Tennessee, USA were represented among the donors. After blood collection by leukapheresis, PBMCs were isolated using Ficoll-Histopaque density gradient centrifugation and then cryopreserved in the vapor phase of liquid nitrogen. Analytical flow cytometry was used to check the purity and quantity of every magnetically sorted T cell population. Genomic DNA was isolated from every sorted fraction and measured by UV absorbance on a Nanodrop 2000c. Turning to this clone: No antigen is known for it. No clone much larger than this one lies a single base away; base qualities are absent.

At the junction V is shortened by 4 bases and J by 0 bases, with 13 bases in between. For CDR1 and CDR2, the germline V gene lists SQVTM and ANQGSEA. Its CDR3 holds 14 amino acids, cysteine through phenylalanine. Only CDR3 DNA is held: 42 bases, read in frame from base 1. This TCR was sampled from a man between 25 and 39 years old in good health. Here the chain combines TRBV29-1 and TRBJ2-7; the D gene is possibly TRBD1 or TRBD2, with 5 bases matching each. The material sequenced was naive CD8+ T cells sorted from blood. Taken with the paper, the label for cell subset or site translates to: CD45RA+CCR7+. The CDR3 loop reads CSVVGRESSYEQYF. The DNA sequence follows: TGCAGCGTTGTCGGCAGGGAGAGCTCCTACGAGCAGTACTTC.